One and the same sample provided the 31 T cell receptor beta chains below, sequenced in a study of T-cell reconstitution after alpha-beta-depleted transplantation in children. The TCRbeta library incorporated unique molecular identifiers. MiXCR was run by TCRdb on the PCR reads, yielding one entry per CDR3 protein. The data contain just under 550,000 distinct CDR3 sequences, 15% to 20% of them seen just once; the ten biggest clones take up over 3%. Material: PBMCs from the stem cell graft donor, obtained from the stem cell graft. These receptors came from a human donor who donated a stem cell graft to a child with acute lymphoblastic leukemia.

This clonotype has a handful of counts. V is TRBV5-1 and J is TRBJ2-1; 14 bases map to TRBD2. The trim removed 4 bases at V and 9 bases at J, leaving 6 bases unmatched. There are 15 residues in the CDR3. The germline V gene has CDR1 SGHRS and CDR2 YFSETQ. The CDR3 DNA is TGCGCCAGCAGCCATGGGACTAGCGGGAGCGGTGAGCAGTTCTTC. It translates to CASSHGTSGSGEQFF.

This clonotype came up a few times. The chain combines TRBV20-1 with TRBJ2-4; D is perhaps TRBD1 or TRBD2 (5 bases each). Germline lookup yields CDR1 DFQATT and CDR2 SNEGSKA (reference sequence). Deletions cut 7 bases from V and 7 bases from J, with 17 bases between. The CDR3 is 13 residues long. The CDR3 DNA sequence: TGCAGTGTCCAATCGGGGCTGCGGAACATTCAGTACTTC. This codes for CSVQSGLRNIQYF.

V usage is TRBV29-1 and J usage is TRBJ2-1; 7 nucleotides match TRBD2. Unmatched junction bases numbered 8, after V lost 5 bases and J lost 4 bases. Germline CDR1 is SQVTM and CDR2 is ANQGSEA. The CDR3 has 14 amino acids. The CDR3, as DNA: TGCAGCGTTCACTCCGGGACTATGTACAATGAGCAGTTCTTC. It is translated as CSVHSGTMYNEQFF.

The rearrangement joins TRBV12-3 or TRBV12-4 to TRBJ2-3; no definite D call. Trimming removed 1 base from V and 11 bases from J, with 7 bases in between. CDR3 size: 11 residues. The CDR3 bases are TGTGCCAGCAGTTTAGGTAGAGGGCAGTATTTT. This encodes CASSLGRGQYF.

This clonotype came up a few times. The V and J genes are TRBV12-3 or TRBV12-4 and TRBJ1-5, with TRBD1 as a possible D gene (5 bases). The CDR3 sequence is 14 residues long. Trimming stripped 4 bases from V and 2 bases from J, with 9 bases between. CDR3 sequence: CASSWGVGNQPQHF. DNA for the CDR3: TGTGCCAGCAGTTGGGGGGTCGGCAATCAGCCCCAGCATTTT.

The V gene is TRBV5-1, the J gene TRBJ2-1, with D maybe TRBD2 (6 bases). The V gene lost 7 bases and the J gene lost 4 bases, with 15 bases spanning the gap. Germline loops: CDR1 SGHRS, CDR2 YFSETQ. The CDR3 totals 14 residues. This chain's CDR3 is CASSGGQTYNEQFF. Written as DNA, the CDR3 is TGCGCCAGCTCCGGAGGGCAGACTTACAATGAGCAGTTCTTC.

This clonotype was counted only a few times. CDR3 sequence reads: CASSPYNSGSPYNEQFF. CDR3 DNA: TGTGCCAGCAGCCCGTACAATAGCGGGAGCCCTTACAATGAGCAGTTCTTC. The chain links TRBV7-3 to TRBJ2-1; 9 bases line up with TRBD2. The V and J ends lost 5 bases and 4 bases, in that order; junction bases with no gene match: 12. Looked up from germline, CDR1 is SGHTA and CDR2 is FQGTGA. The CDR3 extends over 17 amino acids.

This clonotype came up a few times. The V and J genes are TRBV5-1 and TRBJ2-1; D is undetermined. The V end was cut by 2 bases, the J end by 7 bases, with 10 bases between. The CDR3 spans 13 residues. Germline loops: CDR1 SGHRS, CDR2 YFSETQ. This CDR3 is CASSFRSENEQFF. CDR3 nucleotide sequence: TGCGCCAGCAGCTTCCGATCTGAAAATGAGCAGTTCTTC.

This clonotype showed up just a few times. The chain uses TRBV27 and TRBJ1-5; D uncertain. The germline CDR1 and CDR2 sequences are MNHEY and SMNVEV (reference sequence). Trimming left V 2 bases short and J 6 bases short, with 8 bases between. The length of the CDR3 is 13 residues. Here the CDR3 reads CASSLMGSQPQHF. The CDR3 DNA sequence: TGTGCCAGCAGTTTAATGGGAAGTCAGCCCCAGCATTTT.

This rearrangement joins TRBV29-1 to TRBJ2-5; TRBD1 might be the D (5 bases). CDR1 SQVTM and CDR2 ANQGSEA come from the germline V gene. The V end was cut by 0 bases, the J end by 5 bases, with 19 bases between. This CDR3 has 16 residues. Written as DNA, the CDR3 is TGCAGCGTTGAAGATGAAAGACAGCTCAGCAGGGAGACCCAGTACTTC. Protein: CSVEDERQLSRETQYF.

This clonotype was detected a few times. The rearrangement links TRBV11-2 to TRBJ2-3; 9 nucleotides align to TRBD2. V was pared by 1 base and J by 3 bases, with 11 bases of the junction left unmatched. The germline gives CDR1 SGHAT, CDR2 FQNNGV. This CDR3 is 18 amino acids long. The CDR3, as DNA: TGTGCCAGCAGCTTAGTCTCTAGCGGGGCCTCGATTACAGATACGCAGTATTTT. It is translated as CASSLVSSGASITDTQYF.

This clonotype was seen a few times. The genes are TRBV5-1 and TRBJ1-1; TRBD1 is a possible D gene (6 bases). Germline CDR1 SGHRS, CDR2 YFSETQ. This CDR3 has 15 amino acids. Trimming took off 3 bases at V and 1 base at J, with 13 bases between the two ends. The CDR3: CASSWDTRQNTEAFF. CDR3 nucleotide sequence: TGCGCCAGCAGCTGGGACACCCGACAGAACACTGAAGCTTTCTTT.

The chain links TRBV7-2 to TRBJ2-7, with D uncertain. The V end was cut by 5 bases, the J end by 2 bases, with 22 bases between. The CDR3 extends over 17 amino acids. Germline CDR1 reads SGHTA; CDR2 reads FQGNSA. The CDR3 DNA follows: TGTGCCAGCAGCCGAAAAATGGGTCTAGACGGCCCCTACGAGCAGTACTTC. It encodes CASSRKMGLDGPYEQYF.

V is TRBV7-9 and J is TRBJ2-6, with D unresolved. Trimming took off 8 bases at V and 0 bases at J, with 5 bases between the two ends. The CDR3 covers 13 residues. Germline loops: CDR1 SEHNR, CDR2 FQNEAQ (reference sequence). The DNA for the CDR3 is TGTGCCAGCTGGGGCTCTGGGGCCAACGTCCTGACTTTC. As protein: CASWGSGANVLTF.

Remarks on this clonotype: Germline is not matched at one junction end, which may reflect a read error. This chain joins TRBV9 and TRBJ2-7; D gene uncertain. Per the germline V gene, CDR1 is SGDLS and CDR2 is YYNGEE. The CDR3 totals 13 residues. Here the CDR3 DNA reads TGTGCCAGCAGCGTAGGAGGCTTCTACAAGCAGTACTTC. It translates to CASSVGGFYKQYF.

This clonotype has only a few counts. One end of the junction is discordant with germline, which a read error may explain. The chain is built from TRBV27 and TRBJ2-2; possibly TRBD2 for D (5 bases). This CDR3 has 14 residues. The germline gives CDR1 MNHEY, CDR2 SMNVEV (reference sequence). CDR3 loop: CASSLLPGPGELFF. In DNA form, the CDR3 reads TGTGCCAGCAGTTTATTACCGGGCCCCGGGGAGTTGTTTTTT.

There are many counts of this clonotype. V and J are TRBV5-1 and TRBJ1-3; D is unclear. Trimming cost V 0 bases and J 0 bases, with 10 bases left between them. The CDR3 runs to 16 residues. CDR1 is SGHRS and CDR2 is YFSETQ in the germline V gene. CDR3 bases: TGCGCCAGCAGCTTGGGCGGTGGAGTCTCTGGAAACACCATATATTTT. Translating it yields CASSLGGGVSGNTIYF.

This clonotype was recorded a few times. V gene TRBV9 combines with J gene TRBJ1-1, with 7 bases identical to TRBD1. This CDR3 is 16 amino acids long. Per germline, CDR1 SGDLS and CDR2 YYNGEE. V gave up 4 bases and J gave up 1 base; unmatched junction bases: 10. The CDR3, as DNA: TGTGCCAGCAGCCCAGGGGGGGGGGACAAGAACACTGAAGCTTTCTTT. This codes for CASSPGGGDKNTEAFF.

The V gene is TRBV20-1, the J gene TRBJ2-1; D gene uncertain. CDR3 length: 9 residues. Per the germline V gene, CDR1 is DFQATT and CDR2 is SNEGSKA (reference sequence). The V end was cut by 3 bases, the J end by 9 bases, with 3 bases between. The CDR3: CSARFEQFF. The DNA for the CDR3 is TGCAGTGCTAGGTTTGAGCAGTTCTTC.

This chain connects TRBV12-3 or TRBV12-4 to TRBJ2-1; D remains unclear. V lost 8 bases to trimming and J lost 6 bases, with 17 bases between them. This CDR3 contains 14 residues. Here the CDR3 reads CASCLGGIGNEQFF. CDR3 nucleotide sequence: TGTGCCAGCTGCCTCGGTGGGATTGGCAATGAGCAGTTCTTC.

This chain joins TRBV7-3 and TRBJ2-1; D perhaps matches TRBD1 (5 bases). V was cut by 3 bases and J by 0 bases, with 9 bases left in between. The CDR3 length is 15 residues. Germline V gene data show CDR1 as SGHTA and CDR2 as FQGTGA. The CDR3 sequence is CASSFQGTSYNEQFF. DNA of the CDR3: TGTGCCAGCAGCTTTCAGGGCACCTCCTACAATGAGCAGTTCTTC.

This clonotype was counted a few times. Written as DNA, the CDR3 is TGCAGTGCTTCTAGCGGCAGCTCCTACGAGCAGTACTTC. Translated: CSASSGSSYEQYF. The chain employs TRBV20-1 and TRBJ2-7; TRBD2 matches 7 bases. Germline CDR1 DFQATT, CDR2 SNEGSKA (reference sequence). The CDR3 totals 13 residues. V was clipped by 5 bases and J by 0 bases; unmatched bases: 4.

In this sample, this clonotype turned up a few times. This rearrangement joins TRBV29-1 to TRBJ1-1; no clear D. The CDR3 covers 12 residues. The V end lost 5 bases, the J end lost 1 base, and 8 bases lay between the germline ends. Germline CDR1 is SQVTM and CDR2 is ANQGSEA. The CDR3 is CSVRAANTEAFF. CDR3 sequence (DNA): TGCAGCGTTAGGGCTGCGAACACTGAAGCTTTCTTT.

This chain uses TRBV24-1 with TRBJ2-3; TRBD2 agrees at 12 bases. This CDR3 region has 17 residues. V shed 3 bases, J shed 1 base, and the junction held 4 bases outside the gene matches. CDR1 is KGHDR and CDR2 is SFDVKD in the germline V gene. The CDR3 bases are TGTGCCACCAGTGATCCTAGCGGGAGGGCCGGCACAGATACGCAGTATTTT. Protein: CATSDPSGRAGTDTQYF.

The V gene is TRBV9, the J gene TRBJ1-2; D is perhaps TRBD1 (6 bases). Germline-derived CDR1 and CDR2 are SGDLS and YYNGEE. The CDR3 is made up of 14 amino acids. V was cut by 0 bases and J by 6 bases, with 12 bases left in between. The CDR3 protein is CASSVAPGEHGYTF. CDR3 nucleotide sequence: TGTGCCAGCAGCGTAGCCCCAGGGGAACATGGCTACACCTTC.

The V gene is TRBV7-9, the J gene TRBJ1-1, with D unresolved. The CDR3 runs to 17 residues. V dropped 1 base and J dropped 4 bases, with 19 bases sitting between them. Germline V CDR1 and CDR2: SEHNR, FQNEAQ (reference sequence). The CDR3 protein is CASSLGGGRYFATEAFF. In nucleotides, the CDR3 is TGTGCCAGCAGCTTAGGAGGAGGGAGGTATTTTGCCACTGAAGCTTTCTTT. The variable domain in full, with the rest retrieved from reference TRBV7-9 and TRBJ1-1, is DTGVSQNPRHKITKRGQNVTFRCDPISEHNRLYWYRQTLGQGPEFLTYFQNEAQLEKSRLLSDRFSAERPKGSFSTLEIQRTEQGDSAMYLCASSLGGGRYFATEAFFGQGTRLTVV.

The J gene is TRBJ1-3, the V gene TRBV9; D might be TRBD1 (6 bases). Trimming removed 3 bases from V and 4 bases from J, with 14 bases in between. Per the germline V gene, CDR1 is SGDLS and CDR2 is YYNGEE. This CDR3 has 15 residues. CDR3 region: CASSARGAGGNTIYF. The CDR3 nucleotides read TGTGCCAGCAGCGCGAGGGGGGCAGGCGGAAACACCATATATTTT.

This clonotype showed up just a few times. The chain has TRBV20-1 and TRBJ2-1; 9 bases match TRBD2. This CDR3 is built from 16 residues. Trimming took 5 bases from V and 1 from J; bases not matched to a gene: 9. Germline V gene sequence: CDR1 DFQATT, CDR2 SNEGSKA (reference sequence). The CDR3 is CSALQPGLASYNEQFF. In DNA form, the CDR3 reads TGCAGTGCTCTACAACCGGGACTAGCATCCTACAATGAGCAGTTCTTC.

The chain links TRBV7-9 to TRBJ1-1, with D possibly matching TRBD1 (6 bases). V lost 5 bases, J lost 4 bases, and 14 bases lay in between. The CDR3 length is 14 residues. Germline-derived CDR1 and CDR2 are SEHNR and FQNEAQ (reference sequence). The CDR3 DNA sequence: TGTGCCAGCAGCCCCTCCACAGGGCCCACTGAAGCTTTCTTT. Translated: CASSPSTGPTEAFF.

In its sample, this clonotype was seen a few times. The CDR3 coding sequence is TGTGCCAGCAGCCGGCAGGTAAACACTGAAGCTTTCTTT. As protein: CASSRQVNTEAFF. The chain combines TRBV6-5 with TRBJ1-1, with D unclear. This CDR3 has 13 residues. From germline, CDR1 is MNHEY and CDR2 SVGAGI. The germline V and J ends were trimmed by 6 bases and 2 bases, with 10 bases remaining between them.

The V gene is TRBV6-2 or TRBV6-3, the J gene TRBJ2-7; D is tentatively TRBD1 or TRBD2 (6 bases each). CDR1 MNHEY and CDR2 SVGEGT come from the germline V gene. The CDR3 covers 16 residues. V lost 6 bases, J lost 6 bases, and 24 bases lay in between. Here the CDR3 DNA reads TGTGCCAGCAGCCACGCTAGGGGGGTGTCGACGGGCGAGCAGTACTTC. Its protein is CASSHARGVSTGEQYF.